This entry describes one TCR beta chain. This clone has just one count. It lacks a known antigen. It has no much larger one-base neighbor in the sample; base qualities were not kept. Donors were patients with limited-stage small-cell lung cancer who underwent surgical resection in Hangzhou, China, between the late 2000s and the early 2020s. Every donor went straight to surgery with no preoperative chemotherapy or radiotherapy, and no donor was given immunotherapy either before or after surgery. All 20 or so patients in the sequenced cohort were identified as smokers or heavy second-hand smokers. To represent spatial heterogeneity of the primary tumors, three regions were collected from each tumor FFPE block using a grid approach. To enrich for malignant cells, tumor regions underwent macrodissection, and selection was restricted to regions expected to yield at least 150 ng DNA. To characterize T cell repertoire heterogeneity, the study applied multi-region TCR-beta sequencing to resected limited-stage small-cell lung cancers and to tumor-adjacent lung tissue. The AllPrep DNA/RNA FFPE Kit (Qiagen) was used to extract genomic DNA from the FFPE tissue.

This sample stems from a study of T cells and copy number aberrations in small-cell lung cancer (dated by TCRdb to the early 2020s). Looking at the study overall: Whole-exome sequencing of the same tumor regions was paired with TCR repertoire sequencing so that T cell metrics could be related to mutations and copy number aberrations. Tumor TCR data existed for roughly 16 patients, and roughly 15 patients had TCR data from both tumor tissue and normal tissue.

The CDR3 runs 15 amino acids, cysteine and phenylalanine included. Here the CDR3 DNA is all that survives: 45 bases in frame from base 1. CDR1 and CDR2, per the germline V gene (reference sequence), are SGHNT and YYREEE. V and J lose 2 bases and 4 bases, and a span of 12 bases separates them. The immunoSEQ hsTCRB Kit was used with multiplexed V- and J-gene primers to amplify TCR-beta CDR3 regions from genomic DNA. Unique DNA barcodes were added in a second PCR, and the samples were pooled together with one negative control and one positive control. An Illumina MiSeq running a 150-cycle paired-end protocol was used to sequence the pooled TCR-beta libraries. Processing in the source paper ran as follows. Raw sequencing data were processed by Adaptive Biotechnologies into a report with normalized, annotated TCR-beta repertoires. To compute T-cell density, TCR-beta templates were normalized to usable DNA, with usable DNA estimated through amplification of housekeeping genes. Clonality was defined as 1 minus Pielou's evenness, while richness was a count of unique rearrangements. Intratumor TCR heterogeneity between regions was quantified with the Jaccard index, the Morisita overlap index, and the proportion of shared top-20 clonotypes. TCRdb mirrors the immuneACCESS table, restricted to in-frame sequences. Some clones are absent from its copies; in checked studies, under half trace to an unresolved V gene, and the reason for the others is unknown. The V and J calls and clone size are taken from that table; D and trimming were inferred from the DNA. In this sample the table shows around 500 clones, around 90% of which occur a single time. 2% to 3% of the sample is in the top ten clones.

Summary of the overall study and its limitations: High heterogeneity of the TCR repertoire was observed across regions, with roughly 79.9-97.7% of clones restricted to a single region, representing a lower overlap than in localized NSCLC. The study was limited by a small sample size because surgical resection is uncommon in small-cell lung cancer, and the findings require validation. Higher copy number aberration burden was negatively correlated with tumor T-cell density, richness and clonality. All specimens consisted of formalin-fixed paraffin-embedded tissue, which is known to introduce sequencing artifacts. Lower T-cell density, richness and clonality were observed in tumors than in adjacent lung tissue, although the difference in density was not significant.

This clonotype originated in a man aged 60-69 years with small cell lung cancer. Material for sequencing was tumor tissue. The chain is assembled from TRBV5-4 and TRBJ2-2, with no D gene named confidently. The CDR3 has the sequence CASSLSVLGTGELFF. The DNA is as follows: TGTGCCAGCAGCTTATCGGTGTTGGGCACCGGGGAGCTGTTTTTT.